These 19 T cell receptor beta chains came from one sample sequenced in a study of radiotherapy plus CTLA-4 blockade in lung cancer (dated by TCRdb to between 2018 and 2020). Libraries were prepared through the immunoSEQ multiplex PCR assay. This immuneACCESS table, as held by TCRdb, lists in-frame sequences with V and J called but not all clones. Of the missing ones, under half trace to an unresolved V gene in checked studies; the others have no known cause. The sample yields tens of thousands of clones; around 85% were counted once. The top ten clonotypes cover about 2.9% of the sample. The sequencing here drew on peripheral blood, taken from a patient treated with radiotherapy plus ipilimumab. All receptors come from a human donor with non-small cell lung cancer who had a partial response to radiotherapy plus ipilimumab.

This clone was picked up a small number of times. The J gene is TRBJ2-2, the V gene TRBV6-5; 8 bases match TRBD2. CDR1 is MNHEY, CDR2 SVGAGI, per germline. The trim removed 3 bases at V and 7 bases at J, leaving 4 bases unmatched. The CDR3 spans 14 residues. DNA for the CDR3: TGTGCCAGCAGTTATCGGGGGGGCTTCGGGGAGCTGTTTTTT. Encoded protein: CASSYRGGFGELFF.

This clone was observed a handful of times. Written as DNA, the CDR3 is TGTGCCACCAGCAGTACAGGGACGAGCACAGATACGCAGTATTTT. Translated: CATSSTGTSTDTQYF. This chain uses TRBV15 with TRBJ2-3, with D possibly being TRBD1 (6 bases). The CDR3 is made up of 15 amino acids. The germline V gene encodes CDR1 LNHNV and CDR2 YYDKDF (reference sequence). Trimming shortened V by 3 bases and J by 0 bases, and 10 bases separated the two germline ends.

The chain has TRBV7-7 and TRBJ2-7; TRBD2 matches at 9 bases. Germline lookup yields CDR1 SSHAT and CDR2 FNYEAQ (reference sequence). After removal of 5 bases from V and 5 bases from J, the junction contained 7 bases not matched to a gene. This CDR3 contains 14 residues. CDR3 sequence reads: CASSPAGGLDEQYF. CDR3 in DNA: TGTGCCAGCAGCCCAGCGGGGGGCCTAGACGAGCAGTACTTC.

The chain has TRBV5-1 and TRBJ2-5, with 8 bases lining up with TRBD1. The CDR3 totals 14 residues. Trimming removed 4 bases from V and 5 bases from J; junction bases left unmatched: 7. The V gene's germline CDR1 is SGHRS and CDR2 YFSETQ. Here the CDR3 reads CASSPRGLEETQYF. CDR3 DNA: TGCGCCAGCAGCCCCAGGGGGCTTGAGGAGACCCAGTACTTC.

The J gene is TRBJ1-1, the V gene TRBV7-8, with D maybe TRBD1 (6 bases). The CDR3 runs 14 residues. V lost 5 bases to trimming and J lost 4 bases, with 14 bases between them. Germline CDR1 reads SGHVS; CDR2 reads FQNEAQ. This CDR3 reads CASSRGGGGTEAFF. The CDR3 DNA follows: TGTGCCAGCAGCCGGGGGGGCGGGGGCACTGAAGCTTTCTTT.

V usage is TRBV5-4 and J usage is TRBJ2-7, with D tentatively TRBD1 (5 bases). The CDR3 consists of 12 residues. Germline values: CDR1 SGHNT, CDR2 YYREEE (reference sequence). Between the trimmed V and J ends, which lost 5 bases and 6 bases, there was a span of 12 bases. The CDR3 nucleotides are TGTGCCAGCAGAATAACAGGCGGCGAGCAGTACTTC. Its protein product is CASRITGGEQYF. Supplemented by reference TRBV5-4 and TRBJ2-7, the full variable domain reads ETGVTQSPTHLIKTRGQQVTLRCSSQSGHNTVSWYQQALGQGPQFIFQYYREEENGRGNFPPRFSGLQFPNYSSELNVNALELDDSALYLCASRITGGEQYFGPGTRLTVT.

In nucleotides, the CDR3 is TGCGCCAGCAGCCACACGACCGGGGGTTCCTACAATGAGCAGTTCTTC. This codes for CASSHTTGGSYNEQFF. The chain recombines TRBV4-1 with TRBJ2-1, with TRBD2 as a possible D gene (6 bases). Trimming took off 3 bases at V and 1 base at J, with 13 bases between the two ends. Per the germline V gene, CDR1 is MGHRA and CDR2 is YSYEKL. This CDR3 is 16 amino acids long.

The chain couples TRBV18 to TRBJ1-3; D remains unclear. From germline, CDR1 is KGHSH and CDR2 LQKENI. This CDR3 spans 15 amino acids. V was cut by 2 bases and J by 0 bases, with 8 bases left in between. CDR3 nucleotides: TGTGCCAGCTCACCAGATCGGGGCTCTGGAAACACCATATATTTT. Its translation: CASSPDRGSGNTIYF.

The J gene is TRBJ2-1, the V gene TRBV5-4; 8 bases match TRBD2. Germline values: CDR1 SGHNT, CDR2 YYREEE (reference sequence). The CDR3 length is 16 residues. V shed 4 bases, J shed 6 bases, and the junction held 12 bases outside the gene matches. The DNA for the CDR3 is TGTGCCAGCAGCCCCCTTCGGACTAGCTTAAGCAATGAGCAGTTCTTC. Residues: CASSPLRTSLSNEQFF.

The chain is built from TRBV14 and TRBJ2-7, with D tentatively TRBD1 (6 bases). Germline lookup yields CDR1 SGHDN and CDR2 FVKESK. Trimming removed 0 bases at V and 5 bases at J, with 11 bases between. This CDR3 is 14 amino acids long. The CDR3 DNA sequence: TGTGCCAGCAGCCAAGATGTGGACAGCCACGAGCAGTACTTC. As protein: CASSQDVDSHEQYF.

The V call is TRBV4-2, the J call TRBJ2-1, with a possible D match to TRBD2 (6 bases). The germline V and J ends were trimmed by 0 bases and 8 bases, with 11 bases remaining between them. Germline CDR1 and CDR2: LGHNA and YNFKEQ. The CDR3 covers 14 residues. CDR3 loop: CASSQEGRGDEQFF. In DNA, the CDR3 is TGTGCCAGCAGCCAAGAGGGGCGGGGAGATGAGCAGTTCTTC.

This clone was found a few times. This chain joins TRBV18 and TRBJ1-1, with D possibly matching TRBD1 (5 bases). The CDR3 is 15 residues long. Trimming stripped 0 bases from V and 8 bases from J, with 16 bases between. Germline-derived CDR1 and CDR2 are KGHSH and LQKENI. The CDR3 DNA follows: TGTGCCAGCTCACCACCGGGCGCAGGGCTCACCGAAGCTTTCTTT. As protein: CASSPPGAGLTEAFF.

This chain joins TRBV7-2 and TRBJ2-2, with TRBD2 matching 8 bases. V shed 5 bases and J 4 bases; nucleotides not matched to a gene: 3. This CDR3 has 14 amino acids. The V gene's germline CDR1 is SGHTA and CDR2 FQGNSA. The CDR3 reads CASSRGGSTGELFF. The CDR3 region has the DNA TGTGCCAGCAGCCGCGGGGGGAGCACCGGGGAGCTGTTTTTT. Combining the CDR3 with reference TRBV7-2 and TRBJ2-2 gives the whole variable domain GAGVSQSPSNKVTEKGKDVELRCDPISGHTALYWYRQSLGQGLEFLIYFQGNSAPDKSGLPSDRFSAERTGGSVSTLTIQRTQQEDSAVYLCASSRGGSTGELFFGEGSRLTVL.

The J gene is TRBJ1-2, the V gene TRBV9; tentatively, D is TRBD1 (5 bases). Trimming removed 3 bases from V and 1 base from J, with 13 bases in between. CDR3 length: 15 amino acids. Looked up from germline, CDR1 is SGDLS and CDR2 is YYNGEE. CDR3 protein: CASSETGVLNYGYTF. The CDR3, as DNA: TGTGCCAGCAGCGAAACAGGAGTCCTTAACTATGGCTACACCTTC.

This chain links TRBV28 with TRBJ2-5; 8 positions match TRBD2. The CDR3 extends over 20 amino acids. Germline V gives CDR1 MDHEN, CDR2 SYDVKM. The V and J ends lost 3 bases and 2 bases, in that order; junction bases with no gene match: 20. The CDR3 bases are TGTGCCAGCAGTTTGTTGGCGGGGGGCCTAATCGGGCAAGATCAAGAGACCCAGTACTTC. Protein product: CASSLLAGGLIGQDQETQYF.

V gene TRBV12-5 combines with J gene TRBJ2-7; tentative D call: TRBD2 (7 bases). Trimming removed 5 bases at V and 5 bases at J, with 19 bases between. The CDR3 has 15 residues. The germline V gene has CDR1 LGHNT and CDR2 FRNRAP. In DNA, the CDR3 is TGTGCTAGTGGTAACCCCCGGGGGGCAATCGACGAGCAGTACTTC. Its protein product is CASGNPRGAIDEQYF.

The gene calls are TRBV7-7 and TRBJ2-3; 9 bases map to TRBD1. This CDR3 region has 14 residues. V lost 1 base and J lost 4; bases outside the gene matches: 0. CDR1 SSHAT and CDR2 FNYEAQ come from the germline V gene (reference sequence). CDR3 nucleotide sequence: TGTGCCAGCAGCTTAGGACAGGGGGCAGATACGCAGTATTTT. Its protein product is CASSLGQGADTQYF.

The chain is built from TRBV7-2 and TRBJ2-7, with 7 nucleotides matching TRBD2. V was clipped by 5 bases and J by 4 bases; unmatched bases: 11. The CDR3 is 15 residues long. The V gene's germline CDR1 is SGHTA and CDR2 FQGNSA. As DNA, the CDR3 is TGTGCCAGCAGCCCCAGTACTAGCGTAGCTTACGAGCAGTACTTC. The encoded protein is CASSPSTSVAYEQYF.

The V call is TRBV2, the J call TRBJ2-2; D unresolved. Germline V gene data show CDR1 as SNHLY and CDR2 as FYNNEI. The CDR3 is 13 residues long. Trimming removed 6 bases from V and 6 bases from J, with 11 bases in between. The CDR3 loop is CASRPDNAGELFF. CDR3 nucleotide sequence: TGTGCCAGCAGGCCCGACAATGCCGGGGAGCTGTTTTTT. Full variable domain (remainder filled in from reference TRBV2 and TRBJ2-2): EPEVTQTPSHQVTQMGQEVILRCVPISNHLYFYWYRQILGQKVEFLVSFYNNEISEKSEIFDDQFSVERPDGSNFTLKIRSTKLEDSAMYFCASRPDNAGELFFGEGSRLTVL.